This TCR beta chain was identified in a study of beta chain features in type 1 diabetes. Study findings and constraints: Relative to healthy donors, patients appeared to have naive, central memory and Treg TCRB repertoires that were more similar. Among type 1 diabetes patients, VDJ junctions had fewer insertions and more deletions. Shorter TCRB CDR3s, moderately but significantly so, were found in Type 1 diabetes patients in all four CD4+ subsets.

Cells sorted by CD45RO/CCR7/CD25/CD127/CD95/CD27 comprised CD4+ naive, central memory, regulatory and stem cell-like memory cells. Sorted populations all had greater than 98% purity. Germline V lookup: CDR1 SGDLS, CDR2 YYNGEE. V dropped 4 bases and J dropped 3; count of bases not matched to a gene: 10. The CDR3 totals 17 residues. A remark on this clone: Its cognate antigen is unknown.

Every isolated RNA sample was fully reverse transcribed, so sequencing captured expressed TCRB transcripts. Only in-frame clones appear in the TCRdb table, and some are missing; sequencing was by immunoSEQ multiplex PCR. The repertoire holds a few hundred thousand clones, around 13% seen once, with about 0.02% in the top ten. This chain links TRBV9 with TRBJ2-6, with TRBD2 matching over 7 bases. Sequenced material: naive CD4+ T cells from blood. The receptor comes from a young man with type 1 diabetes. DNA for the CDR3: TGTGCCAGCAGCTTCGCCGGGGGGTCTAGTGGGGCCAACGTCCTGACTTTC. Residues: CASSFAGGSSGANVLTF.